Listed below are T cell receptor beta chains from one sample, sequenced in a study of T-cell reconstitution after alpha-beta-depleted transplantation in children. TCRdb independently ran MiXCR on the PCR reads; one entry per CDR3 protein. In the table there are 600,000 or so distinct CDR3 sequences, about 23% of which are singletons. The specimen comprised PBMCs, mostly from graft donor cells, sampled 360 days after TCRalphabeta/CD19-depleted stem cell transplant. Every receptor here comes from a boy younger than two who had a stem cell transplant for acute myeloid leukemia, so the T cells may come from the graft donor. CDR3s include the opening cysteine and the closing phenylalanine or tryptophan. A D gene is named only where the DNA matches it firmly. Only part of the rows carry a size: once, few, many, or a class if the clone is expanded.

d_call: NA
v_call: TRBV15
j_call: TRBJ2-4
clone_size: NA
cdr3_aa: CATAPLPGLAKNIQYF
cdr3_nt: TGTGCCACCGCGCCCCTTCCCGGGTTAGCCAAAAACATTCAGTACTTC

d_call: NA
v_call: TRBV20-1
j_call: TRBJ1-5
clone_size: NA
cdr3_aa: CSASRAYSNQPQHF
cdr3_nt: TGCAGTGCTAGTCGGGCCTATAGCAATCAGCCCCAGCATTTT

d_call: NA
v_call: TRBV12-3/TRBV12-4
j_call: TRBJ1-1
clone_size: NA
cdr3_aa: CVIGGAMNTEAFF
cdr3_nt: TGTGTGATAGGGGGAGCCATGAACACTGAAGCTTTCTTT

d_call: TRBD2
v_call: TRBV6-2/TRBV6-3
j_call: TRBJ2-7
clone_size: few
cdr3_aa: CASAGVLSYEQYF
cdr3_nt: TGTGCCAGCGCGGGGGTGCTTTCCTACGAGCAGTACTTC

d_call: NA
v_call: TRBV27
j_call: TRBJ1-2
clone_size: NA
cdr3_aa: CASSLRQGDGGYTF
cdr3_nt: TGTGCCAGCAGTTTAAGGCAGGGTGATGGAGGCTACACCTTC

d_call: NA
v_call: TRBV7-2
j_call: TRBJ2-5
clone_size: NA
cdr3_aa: CASSSWTAETQYF
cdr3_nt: TGTGCCAGCAGCTCTTGGACTGCGGAGACCCAGTACTTC

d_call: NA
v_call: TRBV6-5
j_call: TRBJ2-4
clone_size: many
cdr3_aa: CASSYLGLLAKNIQYF
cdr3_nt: TGTGCCAGCAGTTACTTGGGGTTACTAGCCAAAAACATTCAGTACTTC

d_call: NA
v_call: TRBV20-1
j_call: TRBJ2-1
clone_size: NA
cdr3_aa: CSARSRVRGGPINEQFF
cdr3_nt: TGCAGTGCTAGAAGTCGGGTGAGGGGGGGGCCGATCAATGAGCAGTTCTTC

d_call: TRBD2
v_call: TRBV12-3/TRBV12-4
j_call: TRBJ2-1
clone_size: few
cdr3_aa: CASSSRLAGSSYNEQFF
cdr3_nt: TGTGCCAGCAGTTCGCGACTAGCGGGGAGCTCCTACAATGAGCAGTTCTTC

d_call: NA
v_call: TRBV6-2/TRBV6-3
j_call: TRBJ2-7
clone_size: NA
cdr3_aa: CASSQGPTAYF
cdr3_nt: TGTGCCAGCAGTCAGGGACCTACGGCGTACTTC

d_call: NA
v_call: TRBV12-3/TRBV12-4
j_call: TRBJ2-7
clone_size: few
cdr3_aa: CASSNRLSEQYF
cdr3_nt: TGTGCCAGCAGCAACCGACTATCCGAGCAGTACTTC

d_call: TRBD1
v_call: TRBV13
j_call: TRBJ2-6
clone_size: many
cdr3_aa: CAIQNRDSDVQAGANVLTF
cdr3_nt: TGTGCCATCCAAAACCGGGACAGTGACGTTCAGGCGGGGGCCAACGTCCTGACTTTC

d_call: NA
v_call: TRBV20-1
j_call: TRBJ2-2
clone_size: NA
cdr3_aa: CSASLGTGELFF
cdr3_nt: TGCAGTGCTAGCTTGGGGACCGGGGAGCTGTTTTTT

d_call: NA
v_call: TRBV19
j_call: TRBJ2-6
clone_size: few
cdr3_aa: CATSGDRPLSGANVLTF
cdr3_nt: TGTGCCACCTCGGGGGACAGACCCCTCTCTGGGGCCAACGTCCTGACTTTC

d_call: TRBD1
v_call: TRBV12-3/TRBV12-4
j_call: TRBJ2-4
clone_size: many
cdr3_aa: CASSRDRPNIQYF
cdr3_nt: TGTGCCAGCAGCCGGGACAGGCCGAACATTCAGTACTTC

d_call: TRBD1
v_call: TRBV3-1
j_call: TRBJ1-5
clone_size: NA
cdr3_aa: CASSPGTGSHQPQHF
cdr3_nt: TGTGCCAGCAGCCCCGGGACAGGCAGTCATCAGCCCCAGCATTTT

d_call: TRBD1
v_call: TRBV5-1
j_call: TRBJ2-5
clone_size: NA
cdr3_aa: CASSYGQGFEETQYF
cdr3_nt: TGCGCCAGCAGCTACGGACAGGGGTTTGAAGAGACCCAGTACTTC

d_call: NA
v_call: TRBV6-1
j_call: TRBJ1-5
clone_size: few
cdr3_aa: CASLPGWGNQPQHF
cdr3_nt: TGTGCCAGCCTCCCCGGGTGGGGCAATCAGCCCCAGCATTTT

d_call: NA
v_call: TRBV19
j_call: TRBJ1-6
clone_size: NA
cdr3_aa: CASSIAGQRHSPLHF
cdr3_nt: TGTGCCAGTAGTATAGCCGGACAGAGGCATTCACCCCTCCACTTT

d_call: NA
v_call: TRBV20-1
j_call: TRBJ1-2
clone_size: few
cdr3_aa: CSARKGSYGYTF
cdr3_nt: TGCAGTGCTAGGAAGGGAAGCTATGGCTACACCTTC

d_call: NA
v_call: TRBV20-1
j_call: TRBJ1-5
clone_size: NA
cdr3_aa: CSVPGIWEPQHF
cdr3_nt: TGCAGTGTCCCAGGGATTTGGGAGCCCCAGCATTTT

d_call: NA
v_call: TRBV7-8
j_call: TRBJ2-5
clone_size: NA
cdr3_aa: CASSPSDFQETQYF
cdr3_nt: TGTGCCAGCAGCCCCTCGGACTTTCAAGAGACCCAGTACTTC